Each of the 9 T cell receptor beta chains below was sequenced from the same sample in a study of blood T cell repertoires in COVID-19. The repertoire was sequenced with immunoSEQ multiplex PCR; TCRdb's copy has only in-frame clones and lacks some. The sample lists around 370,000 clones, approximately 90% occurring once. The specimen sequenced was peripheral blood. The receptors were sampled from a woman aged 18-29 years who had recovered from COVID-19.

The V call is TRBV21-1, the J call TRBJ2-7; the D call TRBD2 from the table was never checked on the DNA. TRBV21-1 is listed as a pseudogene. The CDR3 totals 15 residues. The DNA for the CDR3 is TGTGCCACCCGTCAAAGCGGGAGGGATCCCTACGAGCAGTACGTC. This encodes CATRQSGRDPYEQYV.

The CDR3 nucleotides read TGTGCCAGCAGCCGAGAACAGGGGGCAGGGGAGACCCAGTACTTC. This codes for CASSREQGAGETQYF. The rearrangement joins TRBV7-8 to TRBJ2-5; 9 bases match TRBD1. Germline V gene lookup returns CDR1 SGHVS and CDR2 FQNEAQ. The CDR3 length is 15 residues. V lost 5 bases, J lost 5 bases, and 9 bases stayed unmatched.

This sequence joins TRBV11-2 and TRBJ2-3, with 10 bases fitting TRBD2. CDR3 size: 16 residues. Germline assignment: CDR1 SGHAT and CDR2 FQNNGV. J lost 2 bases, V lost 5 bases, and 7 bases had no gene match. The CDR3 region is CASSPSSGRATDTQYF. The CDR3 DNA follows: TGTGCCAGCAGCCCGAGCAGCGGGAGGGCCACAGATACGCAGTATTTT.

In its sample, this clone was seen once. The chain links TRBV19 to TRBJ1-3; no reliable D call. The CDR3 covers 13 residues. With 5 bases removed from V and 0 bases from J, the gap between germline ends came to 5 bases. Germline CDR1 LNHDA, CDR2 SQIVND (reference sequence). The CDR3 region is CASSPVSGNTIYF. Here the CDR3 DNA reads TGTGCCAGTAGTCCTGTCTCTGGAAACACCATATATTTT.

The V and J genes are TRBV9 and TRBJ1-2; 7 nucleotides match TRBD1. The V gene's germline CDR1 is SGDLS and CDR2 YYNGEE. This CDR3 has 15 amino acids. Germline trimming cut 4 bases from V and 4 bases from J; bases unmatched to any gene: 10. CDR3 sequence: CASSPAGQAGYGYTF. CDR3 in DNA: TGTGCCAGCAGCCCAGCCGGACAGGCCGGCTATGGCTACACCTTC. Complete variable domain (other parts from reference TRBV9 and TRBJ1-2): DSGVTQTPKHLITATGQRVTLRCSPRSGDLSVYWYQQSLDQGLQFLIQYYNGEERAKGNILERFSAQQFPDLHSELNLSSLELGDSALYFCASSPAGQAGYGYTFGSGTRLTVV.

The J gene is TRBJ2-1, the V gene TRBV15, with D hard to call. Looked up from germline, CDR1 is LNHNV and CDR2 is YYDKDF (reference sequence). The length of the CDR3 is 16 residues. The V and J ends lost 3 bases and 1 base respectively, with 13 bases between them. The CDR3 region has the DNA TGTGCCACCAGCAGGTCGCTTCAGGCGTCCTACAATGAGCAGTTCTTC. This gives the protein CATSRSLQASYNEQFF. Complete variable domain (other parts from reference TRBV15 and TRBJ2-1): DAMVIQNPRYQVTQFGKPVTLSCSQTLNHNVMYWYQQKSSQAPKLLFHYYDKDFNNEADTPDNFQSRRPNTSFCFLDIRSPGLGDTAMYLCATSRSLQASYNEQFFGPGTRLTVL.

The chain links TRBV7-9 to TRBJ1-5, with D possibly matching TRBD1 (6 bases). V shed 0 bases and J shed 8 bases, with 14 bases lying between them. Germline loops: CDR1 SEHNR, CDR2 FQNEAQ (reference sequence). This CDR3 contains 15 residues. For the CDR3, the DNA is TGTGCCAGCAGCTTAGCGGGGGCCCCTCCAAAGCCCCAGCATTTT. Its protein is CASSLAGAPPKPQHF.

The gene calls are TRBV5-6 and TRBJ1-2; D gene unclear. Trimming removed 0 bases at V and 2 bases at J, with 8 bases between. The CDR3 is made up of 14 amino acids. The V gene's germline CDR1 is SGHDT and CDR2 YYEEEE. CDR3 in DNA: TGTGCCAGCAGCTTGGTCGCGGGCAACTATGGCTACACCTTC. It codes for CASSLVAGNYGYTF.

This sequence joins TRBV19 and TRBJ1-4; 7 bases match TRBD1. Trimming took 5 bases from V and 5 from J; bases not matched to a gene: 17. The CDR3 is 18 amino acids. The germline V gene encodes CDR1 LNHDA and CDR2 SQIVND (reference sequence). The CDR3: CASSGNRGAQSLNEKLFF. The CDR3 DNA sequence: TGTGCCAGTAGTGGGAACAGGGGCGCCCAGTCTCTCAATGAAAAACTGTTTTTT.